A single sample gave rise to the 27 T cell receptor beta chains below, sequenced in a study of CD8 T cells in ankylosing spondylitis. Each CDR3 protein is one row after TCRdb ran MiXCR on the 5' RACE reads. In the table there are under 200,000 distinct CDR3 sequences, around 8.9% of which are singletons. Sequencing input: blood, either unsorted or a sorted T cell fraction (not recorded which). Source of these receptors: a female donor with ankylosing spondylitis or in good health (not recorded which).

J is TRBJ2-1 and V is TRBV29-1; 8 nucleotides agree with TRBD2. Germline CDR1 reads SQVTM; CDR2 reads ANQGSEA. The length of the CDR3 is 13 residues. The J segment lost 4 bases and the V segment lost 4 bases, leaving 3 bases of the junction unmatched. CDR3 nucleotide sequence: TGCAGCGTTGGGACTAGCCGGTACAATGAGCAGTTCTTC. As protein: CSVGTSRYNEQFF.

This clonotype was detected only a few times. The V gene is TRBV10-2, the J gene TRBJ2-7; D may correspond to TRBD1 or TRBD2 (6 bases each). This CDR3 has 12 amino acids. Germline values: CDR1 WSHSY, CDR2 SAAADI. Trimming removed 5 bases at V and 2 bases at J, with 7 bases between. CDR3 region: CASSRGAYEQYF. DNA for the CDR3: TGCGCCAGCAGTAGGGGGGCCTACGAGCAGTACTTC.

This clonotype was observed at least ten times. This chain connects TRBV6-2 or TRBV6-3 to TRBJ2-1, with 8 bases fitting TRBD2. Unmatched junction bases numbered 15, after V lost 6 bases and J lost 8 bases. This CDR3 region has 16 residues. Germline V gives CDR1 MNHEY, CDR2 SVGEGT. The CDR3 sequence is CASSHSEVAGYDEQFF. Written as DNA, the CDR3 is TGTGCCAGCAGCCACTCGGAGGTAGCGGGGTACGATGAGCAGTTCTTC.

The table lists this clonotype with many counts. CDR3 amino acids: CSVRGGNYEQYF. The CDR3 coding sequence is TGCAGCGTTCGCGGGGGGAACTACGAGCAGTACTTC. This rearrangement joins TRBV29-1 to TRBJ2-7; 8 nucleotides align to TRBD2. Germline V gives CDR1 SQVTM, CDR2 ANQGSEA. The V gene end was trimmed by 5 bases and the J gene end by 3 bases; junction bases not matched to a gene: 3. This CDR3 region has 12 residues.

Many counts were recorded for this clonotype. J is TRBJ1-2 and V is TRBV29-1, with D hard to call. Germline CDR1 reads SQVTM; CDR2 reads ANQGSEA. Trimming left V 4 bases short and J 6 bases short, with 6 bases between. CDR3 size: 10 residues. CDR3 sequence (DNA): TGCAGCGTTGCGCCGAATGGCTACACCTTC. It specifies CSVAPNGYTF.

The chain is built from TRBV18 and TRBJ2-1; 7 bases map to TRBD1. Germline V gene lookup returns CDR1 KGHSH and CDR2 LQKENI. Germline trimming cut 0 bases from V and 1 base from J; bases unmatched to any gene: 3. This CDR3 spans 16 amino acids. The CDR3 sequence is CASSPPTGLSYNEQFF. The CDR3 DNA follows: TGTGCCAGCTCACCACCGACAGGGTTGTCCTACAATGAGCAGTTCTTC.

CDR3 in amino acids: CAISPGTSGQRTYNEQFF. CDR3 sequence (DNA): TGTGCCATCAGCCCCGGGACTAGCGGCCAGAGGACCTACAATGAGCAGTTCTTC. The rearrangement joins TRBV10-3 to TRBJ2-1; TRBD2 matches 11 bases. Germline V gives CDR1 ENHRY, CDR2 SYGVKD. The CDR3 runs to 18 residues. V lost 6 bases and J lost 2; bases outside the gene matches: 12.

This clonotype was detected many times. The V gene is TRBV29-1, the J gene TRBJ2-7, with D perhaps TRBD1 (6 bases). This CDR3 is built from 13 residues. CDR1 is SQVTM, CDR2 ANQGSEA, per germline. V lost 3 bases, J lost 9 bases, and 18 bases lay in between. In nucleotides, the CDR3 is TGCAGCGTTGAGGGGACATCCGCCCTAGGGCAGTACTTC. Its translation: CSVEGTSALGQYF.

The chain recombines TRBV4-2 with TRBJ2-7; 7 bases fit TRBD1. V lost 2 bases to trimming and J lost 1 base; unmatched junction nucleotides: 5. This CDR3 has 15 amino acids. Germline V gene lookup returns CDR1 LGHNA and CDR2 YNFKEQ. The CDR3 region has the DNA TGTGCCAGCAGCCAAAACAGGGGAGCGTCCTACGAGCAGTACTTC. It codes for CASSQNRGASYEQYF.

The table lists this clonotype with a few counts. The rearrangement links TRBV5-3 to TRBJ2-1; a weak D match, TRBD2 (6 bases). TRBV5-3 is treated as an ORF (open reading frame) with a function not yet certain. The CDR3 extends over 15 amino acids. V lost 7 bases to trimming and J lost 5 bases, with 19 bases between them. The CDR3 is CARDRVSGRDNEQFF. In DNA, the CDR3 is TGTGCCAGAGATCGGGTTAGCGGAAGGGACAATGAGCAGTTCTTC.

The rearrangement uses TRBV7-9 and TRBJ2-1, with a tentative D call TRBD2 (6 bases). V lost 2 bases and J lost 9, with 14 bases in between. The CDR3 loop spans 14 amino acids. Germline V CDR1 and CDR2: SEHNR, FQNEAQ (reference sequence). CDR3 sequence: CASSLSPAGFEQFF. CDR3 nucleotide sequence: TGTGCCAGCAGCTTATCTCCGGCGGGGTTTGAGCAGTTCTTC.

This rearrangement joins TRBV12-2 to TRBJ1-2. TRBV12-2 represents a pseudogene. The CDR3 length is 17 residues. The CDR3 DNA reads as TGTGCAAGTCGCTTAATTGGTCCGACTTCCCTTAACTATGGCTACACCTTC. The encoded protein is CASRLIGPTSLNYGYTF.

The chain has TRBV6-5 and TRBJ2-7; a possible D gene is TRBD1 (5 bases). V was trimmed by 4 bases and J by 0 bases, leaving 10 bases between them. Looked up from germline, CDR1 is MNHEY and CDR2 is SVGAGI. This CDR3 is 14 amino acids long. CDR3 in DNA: TGTGCCAGCAGTTCCAGGGAAGGCTCCTACGAGCAGTACTTC. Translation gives CASSSREGSYEQYF.

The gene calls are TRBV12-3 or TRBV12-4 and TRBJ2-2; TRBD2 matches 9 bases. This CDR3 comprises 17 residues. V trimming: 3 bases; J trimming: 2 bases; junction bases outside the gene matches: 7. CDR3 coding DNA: TGTGCCAGCAGTTTTTCTAGCGGGAAACATAACACCGGGGAGCTGTTTTTT. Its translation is CASSFSSGKHNTGELFF.

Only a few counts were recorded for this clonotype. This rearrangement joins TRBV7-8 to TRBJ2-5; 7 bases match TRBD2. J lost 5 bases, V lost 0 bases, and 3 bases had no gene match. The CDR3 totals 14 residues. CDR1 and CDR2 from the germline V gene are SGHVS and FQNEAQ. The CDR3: CASSLARGWETQYF. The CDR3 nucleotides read TGTGCCAGCAGCTTAGCGCGGGGGTGGGAGACCCAGTACTTC. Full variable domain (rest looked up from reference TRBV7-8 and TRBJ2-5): GAGVSQSPRYKVAKRGQDVALRCDPISGHVSLFWYQQALGQGPEFLTYFQNEAQLDKSGLPSDRFFAERPEGSVSTLKIQRTQQEDSAVYLCASSLARGWETQYFGPGTRLLVL.

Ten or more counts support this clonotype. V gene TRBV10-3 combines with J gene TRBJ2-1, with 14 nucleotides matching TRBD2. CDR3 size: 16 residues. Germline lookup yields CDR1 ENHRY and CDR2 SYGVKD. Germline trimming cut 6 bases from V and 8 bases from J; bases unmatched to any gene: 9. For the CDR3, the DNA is TGTGCCATCAGCCCTGGGACTAGCGGGAGTGGAGATGAGCAGTTCTTC. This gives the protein CAISPGTSGSGDEQFF.

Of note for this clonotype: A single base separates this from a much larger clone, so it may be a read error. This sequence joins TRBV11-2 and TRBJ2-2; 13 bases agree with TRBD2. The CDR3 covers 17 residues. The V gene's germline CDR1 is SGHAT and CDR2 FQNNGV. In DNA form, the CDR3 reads TGTGCCGGCAGCTTACTAGCGGGAGGGCCGGGAACCGGGGAGCTGTTTTTT. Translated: CAGSLLAGGPGTGELFF.

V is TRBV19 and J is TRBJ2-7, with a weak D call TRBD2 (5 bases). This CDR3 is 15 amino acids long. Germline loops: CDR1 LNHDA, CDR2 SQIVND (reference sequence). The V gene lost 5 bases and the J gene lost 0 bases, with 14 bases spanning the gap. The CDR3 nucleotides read TGTGCCAGTAGTCCCGGGGTTGGCTACTCCTACGAGCAGTACTTC. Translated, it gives CASSPGVGYSYEQYF.

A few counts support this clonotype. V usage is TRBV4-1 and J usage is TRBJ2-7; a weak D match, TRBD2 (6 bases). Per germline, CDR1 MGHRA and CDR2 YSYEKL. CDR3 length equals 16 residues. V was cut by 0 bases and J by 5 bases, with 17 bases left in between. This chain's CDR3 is CASSQEKVTGADEQYF. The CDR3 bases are TGCGCCAGCAGCCAAGAAAAAGTTACGGGAGCCGACGAGCAGTACTTC.

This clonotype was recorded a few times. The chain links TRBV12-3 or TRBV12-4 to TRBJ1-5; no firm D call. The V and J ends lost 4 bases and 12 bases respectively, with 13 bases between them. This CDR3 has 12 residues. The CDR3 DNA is TGTGCCAGCAGTTCTGAAGTAAGGCTCCAGCATTTT. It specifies CASSSEVRLQHF.

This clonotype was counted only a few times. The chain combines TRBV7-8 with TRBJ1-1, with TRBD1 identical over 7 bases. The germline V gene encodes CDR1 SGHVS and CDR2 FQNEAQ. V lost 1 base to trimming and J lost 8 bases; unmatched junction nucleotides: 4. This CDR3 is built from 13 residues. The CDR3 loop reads CASSLDKGAEAFF. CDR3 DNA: TGTGCCAGCAGCTTAGATAAGGGGGCAGAAGCTTTCTTT.

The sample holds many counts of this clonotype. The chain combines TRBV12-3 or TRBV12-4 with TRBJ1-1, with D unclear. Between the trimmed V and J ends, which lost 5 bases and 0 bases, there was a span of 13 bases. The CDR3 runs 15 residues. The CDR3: CASSPSGPVNTEAFF. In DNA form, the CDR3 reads TGTGCCAGCAGTCCGTCGGGTCCCGTGAACACTGAAGCTTTCTTT.

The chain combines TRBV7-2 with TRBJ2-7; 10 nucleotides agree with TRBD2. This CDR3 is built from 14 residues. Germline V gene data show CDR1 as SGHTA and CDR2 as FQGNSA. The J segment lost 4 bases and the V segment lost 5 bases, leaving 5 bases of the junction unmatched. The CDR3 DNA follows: TGTGCCAGCAGCAGGCTAGCGGGAGTGTACGAGCAGTACTTC. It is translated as CASSRLAGVYEQYF.

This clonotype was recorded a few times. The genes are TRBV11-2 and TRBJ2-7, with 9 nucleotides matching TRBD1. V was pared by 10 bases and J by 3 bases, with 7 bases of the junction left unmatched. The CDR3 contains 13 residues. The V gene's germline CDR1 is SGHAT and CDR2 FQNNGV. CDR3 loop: CATAGGQGYEQYF. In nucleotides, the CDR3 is TGTGCCACAGCAGGGGGACAGGGCTACGAGCAGTACTTC.

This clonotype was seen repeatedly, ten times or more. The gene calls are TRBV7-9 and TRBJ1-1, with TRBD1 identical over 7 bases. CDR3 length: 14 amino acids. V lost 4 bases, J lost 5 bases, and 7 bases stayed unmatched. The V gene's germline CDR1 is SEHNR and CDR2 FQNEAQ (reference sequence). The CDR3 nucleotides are TGTGCCAGCAGCTCGTCAGGGGGTTGGACTGAAGCTTTCTTT. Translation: CASSSSGGWTEAFF.

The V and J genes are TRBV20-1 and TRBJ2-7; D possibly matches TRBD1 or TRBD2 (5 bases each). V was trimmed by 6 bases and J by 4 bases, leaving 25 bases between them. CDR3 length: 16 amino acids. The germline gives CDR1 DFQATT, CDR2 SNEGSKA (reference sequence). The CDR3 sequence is CSAPNGAGFGNYEQYF. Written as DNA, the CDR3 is TGCAGTGCACCGAACGGGGCTGGCTTCGGAAATTACGAGCAGTACTTC.

CDR3 loop: CASSGPDNSGNTIYF. The CDR3 region has the DNA TGTGCCAGCAGCGGACCGGACAACTCTGGAAACACCATATATTTT. The chain has TRBV7-2 and TRBJ1-3, with D perhaps TRBD1 (5 bases). This CDR3 spans 15 amino acids. Per germline, CDR1 SGHTA and CDR2 FQGNSA. V lost 5 bases, J lost 0 bases, and 11 bases lay in between.